The sequence of this T cell receptor (beta chain) was determined in a study of blood T cell repertoires in COVID-19. Study-level information: Nucleic acid was either cDNA or gDNA, and it came from T cells, B-cell-depleted T cells, or PBMCs.

The V gene end was trimmed by 5 bases and the J gene end by 2 bases; junction bases not matched to a gene: 5. The V gene's germline CDR1 is MNHEY and CDR2 SMNVEV (reference sequence). The CDR3 is 14 residues long. The data were produced by immunoSEQ multiplex PCR, yet TCRdb's version contains in-frame clones alone and is incomplete. This sample carries about 120,000 clones, 78% of them seen once, and the ten largest clones take over 2%. The rearrangement joins TRBV27 to TRBJ1-2; the match to TRBD1 covers 7 bases. The TCR sequence derives from a man between 65 and 85 years old with acute or convalescent COVID-19. The sequenced material came from peripheral blood. For the CDR3, the DNA is TGTGCCAGCAGTGACAGGGCTCCCAACTATGGCTACACCTTC. Translating gives CASSDRAPNYGYTF.